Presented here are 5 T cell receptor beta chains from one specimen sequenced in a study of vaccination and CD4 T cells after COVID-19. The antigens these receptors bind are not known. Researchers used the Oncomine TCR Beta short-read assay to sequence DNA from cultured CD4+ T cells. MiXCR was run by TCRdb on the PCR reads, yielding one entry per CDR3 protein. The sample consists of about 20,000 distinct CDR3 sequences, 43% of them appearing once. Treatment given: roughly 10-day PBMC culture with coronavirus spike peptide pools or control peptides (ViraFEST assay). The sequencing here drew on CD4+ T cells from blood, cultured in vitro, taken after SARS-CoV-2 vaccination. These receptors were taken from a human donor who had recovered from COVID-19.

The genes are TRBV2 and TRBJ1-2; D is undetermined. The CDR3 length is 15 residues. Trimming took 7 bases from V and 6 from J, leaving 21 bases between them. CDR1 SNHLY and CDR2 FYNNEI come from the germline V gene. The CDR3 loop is CASIAPTKVGDGYTF. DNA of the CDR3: TGTGCCAGCATAGCACCTACTAAAGTCGGGGATGGCTACACCTTC.

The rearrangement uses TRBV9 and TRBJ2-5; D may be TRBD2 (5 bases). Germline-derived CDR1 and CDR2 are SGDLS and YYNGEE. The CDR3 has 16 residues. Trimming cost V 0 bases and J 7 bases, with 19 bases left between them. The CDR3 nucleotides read TGTGCCAGCAGCGTAGACGGGCGGCTAGCCAAGACGACCCAGTACTTC. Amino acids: CASSVDGRLAKTTQYF.

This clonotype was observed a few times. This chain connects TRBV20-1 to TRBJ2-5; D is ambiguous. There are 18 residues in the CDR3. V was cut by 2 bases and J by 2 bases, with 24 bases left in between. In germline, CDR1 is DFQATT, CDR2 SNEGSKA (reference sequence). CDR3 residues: CSARPLESGPNVQETQYF. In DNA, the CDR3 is TGCAGTGCTAGACCCCTCGAGAGTGGCCCAAACGTACAAGAGACCCAGTACTTC.

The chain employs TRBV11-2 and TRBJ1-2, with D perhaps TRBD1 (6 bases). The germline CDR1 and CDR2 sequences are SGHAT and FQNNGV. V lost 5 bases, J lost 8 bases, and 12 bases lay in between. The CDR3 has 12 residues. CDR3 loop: CASSLGTPGYTF. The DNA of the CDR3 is TGTGCCAGCAGCCTAGGGACACCCGGCTACACCTTC. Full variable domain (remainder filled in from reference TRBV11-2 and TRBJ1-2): EAGVAQSPRYKIIEKRQSVAFWCNPISGHATLYWYQQILGQGPKLLIQFQNNGVVDDSQLPKDRFSAERLKGVDSTLKIQPAKLEDSAVYLCASSLGTPGYTFGSGTRLTVV.

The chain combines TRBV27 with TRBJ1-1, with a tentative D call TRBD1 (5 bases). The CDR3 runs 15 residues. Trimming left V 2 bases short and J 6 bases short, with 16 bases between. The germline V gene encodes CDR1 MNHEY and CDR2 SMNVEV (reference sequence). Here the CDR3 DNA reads TGTGCCAGCAGTTTAGGATGGGACCTGGCACCTGAAGCTTTCTTT. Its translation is CASSLGWDLAPEAFF.